Listed below are T cell receptor beta chains from one sample, sequenced in a study of PD-L1 blockade in urothelial cancer. Here immunoSEQ multiplex PCR was the method, and the copy in TCRdb shows in-frame clones only, minus some. The top ten hold 3% to 4% of the sample, which has 71,000 or so clones, roughly nine tenths seen once. This sample comprised PBMCs, obtained around atezolizumab (anti-PD-L1) treatment. All receptors come from a man aged 55 to 70 with urothelial cancer. Each CDR3 is given with its conserved first and last residue. Each record gives: V gene, CDR3 protein.

v_call: TRBV7-8; cdr3_aa: CASSMYRGPNQPQHF
v_call: TRBV10-1; cdr3_aa: CASSERDRGNQPQHF
v_call: TRBV6-5; cdr3_aa: CASSYSPGLAGIYF
v_call: TRBV7-9; cdr3_aa: CASSLPQKMDGYTF
v_call: TRBV18; cdr3_aa: CASSPGQVTDTQYF
v_call: TRBV7-3; cdr3_aa: CASSSDRDTEAFF
v_call: TRBV6-5; cdr3_aa: CASSYSITGTIQYF
v_call: TRBV30; cdr3_aa: CAWGTGSGNEKLFF
v_call: TRBV7-7; cdr3_aa: CASSYRPPGWTKNIQYF
v_call: TRBV9; cdr3_aa: CASSVVPIAGRNNEQFF
v_call: TRBV19; cdr3_aa: CASSASQETQYF
v_call: TRBV30; cdr3_aa: CAWSRTGLANEKLFF
v_call: TRBV30; cdr3_aa: CAKGQGEGGYTF
v_call: TRBV5-4; cdr3_aa: CASSLAGTSSGEQYF
v_call: TRBV9; cdr3_aa: CASSSANTNTGELFF
v_call: TRBV6-5; cdr3_aa: CASSSGLATAKNIQYF